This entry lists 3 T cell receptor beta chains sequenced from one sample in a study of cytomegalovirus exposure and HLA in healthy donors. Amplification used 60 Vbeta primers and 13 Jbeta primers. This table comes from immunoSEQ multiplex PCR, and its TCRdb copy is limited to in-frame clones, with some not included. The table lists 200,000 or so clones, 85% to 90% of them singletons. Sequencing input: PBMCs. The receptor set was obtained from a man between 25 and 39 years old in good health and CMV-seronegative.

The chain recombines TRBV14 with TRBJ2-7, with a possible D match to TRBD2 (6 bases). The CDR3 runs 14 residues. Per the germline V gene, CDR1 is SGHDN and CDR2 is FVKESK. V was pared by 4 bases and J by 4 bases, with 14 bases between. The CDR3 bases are TGTGCCAGCAGCCCACGGGACTCGGATTACGAGCAGTACTTC. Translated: CASSPRDSDYEQYF.

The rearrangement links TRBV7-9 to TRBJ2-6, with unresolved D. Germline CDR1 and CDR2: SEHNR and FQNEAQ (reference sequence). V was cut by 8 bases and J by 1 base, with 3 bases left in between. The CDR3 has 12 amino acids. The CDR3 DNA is TGTGCCAGCCGTTCTGGGGCCAACGTCCTGACTTTC. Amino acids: CASRSGANVLTF.

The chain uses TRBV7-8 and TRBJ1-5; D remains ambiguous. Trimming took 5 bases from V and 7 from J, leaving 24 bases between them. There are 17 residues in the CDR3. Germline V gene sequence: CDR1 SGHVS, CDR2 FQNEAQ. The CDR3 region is CASSQRAVQARSQPQHF. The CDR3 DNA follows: TGTGCCAGCAGCCAGCGGGCGGTTCAGGCGCGTTCACAGCCCCAGCATTTT.